This TCR beta chain was documented in a study of blood T cell repertoires in COVID-19. On the study more broadly: Samples came from the United States, Italy and Spain, spanning acute and convalescent COVID-19. From T cells, B-cell-depleted T cells, or PBMCs came the material, which was cDNA or gDNA.

Study processing details: The assay estimated nucleated cells by amplifying reference gene primers. The protocol was immunoSEQ multiplex PCR, while the TCRdb copy is restricted to in-frame clones and leaves out a portion. That table gives V, J and clone size, and the DNA gave D and trimming. Here the sample spans hundreds of thousands of clones, 70% to 90% being singletons. Germline V gene data show CDR1 as PRHDT and CDR2 as FYEKMQ (reference sequence). This CDR3 comprises 14 residues. V lost 4 bases to trimming and J lost 8 bases, with 17 bases between them. The study assigned cohorts using participant-reported clinical history.

The TCR was taken from a woman in her forties or fifties in a cohort exposed to, infected with or recovered from COVID-19 (not recorded which). The chain combines TRBV13 with TRBJ1-2; D might be TRBD1 (5 bases). Source material: PBMCs or T cells enriched from blood (not recorded which). Here the CDR3 reads CASSSRQHLGGYTF. The DNA for the CDR3 is TGTGCCAGCAGCTCCCGACAGCATTTGGGAGGCTACACCTTC.